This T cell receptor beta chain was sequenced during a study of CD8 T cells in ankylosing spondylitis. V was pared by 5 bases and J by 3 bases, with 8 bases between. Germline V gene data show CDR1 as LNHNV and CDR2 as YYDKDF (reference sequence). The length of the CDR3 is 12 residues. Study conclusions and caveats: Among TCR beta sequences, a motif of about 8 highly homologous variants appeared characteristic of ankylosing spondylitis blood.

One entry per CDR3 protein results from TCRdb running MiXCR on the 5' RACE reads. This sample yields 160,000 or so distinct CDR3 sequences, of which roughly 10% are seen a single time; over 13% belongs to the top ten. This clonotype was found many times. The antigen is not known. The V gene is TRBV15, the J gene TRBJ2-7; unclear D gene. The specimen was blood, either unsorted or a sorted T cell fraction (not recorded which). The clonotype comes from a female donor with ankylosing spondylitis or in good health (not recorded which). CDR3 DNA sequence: TGTGCCACCAGCCGAGTGGGCTACGAGCAGTACTTC. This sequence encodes CATSRVGYEQYF.